The 19 T cell receptor beta chains given below trace back to one sample, sequenced in a study of T cell repertoires in urothelial bladder cancer (dated by TCRdb to about 2019). Library preparation was by the immunoSEQ multiplex PCR assay. The clones in this table, taken by TCRdb from immuneACCESS, are in-frame only. Not every clone is retained; where verified, under half of the shortfall comes from an unresolved V gene, and the cause of the rest is unknown. This sample has around 11,000 clones in its table, and approximately 70% of those were observed once. The top ten clones comprise 5.5% to 8% of the sample. Sequencing input: tumor-infiltrating cells from bladder cancer. Source of these receptors: a human donor with a benign inflammatory bladder lesion.

The V gene is TRBV27, the J gene TRBJ2-7; 9 bases agree with TRBD1. V was pared by 8 bases and J by 4 bases, with 9 bases of the junction left unmatched. The CDR3 consists of 14 residues. Germline V lookup: CDR1 MNHEY, CDR2 SMNVEV (reference sequence). This CDR3 reads CASGTGGRGYEQYF. The CDR3 DNA follows: TGTGCCAGCGGAACAGGGGGCCGGGGGTACGAGCAGTACTTC.

This clone was detected a few times. V is TRBV11-1 and J is TRBJ2-7; D possibly corresponds to TRBD1 (6 bases). The CDR3 loop spans 14 amino acids. Per germline, CDR1 SGHAT and CDR2 FQDESV (reference sequence). V was pared by 8 bases and J by 3 bases, with 17 bases between. The CDR3 spells CASGGRGLVYEQYF. Here the CDR3 DNA reads TGTGCCAGCGGTGGCAGGGGTCTTGTCTACGAGCAGTACTTC.

CDR3 loop: CASSYIRANKRSLYQPQHF. Written as DNA, the CDR3 is TGTGCCAGTAGTTACATCCGGGCCAACAAAAGATCCCTATATCAGCCCCAGCATTTT. The chain employs TRBV19 and TRBJ1-5; no clear D gene. Looked up from germline, CDR1 is LNHDA and CDR2 is SQIVND (reference sequence). V was clipped by 5 bases and J by 5 bases, with 28 bases between them. This CDR3 is built from 19 residues.

Sample share makes this clone medium-sized. J is TRBJ1-6 and V is TRBV7-9, with TRBD1 matching over 7 bases. V dropped 1 base and J dropped 7; count of bases not matched to a gene: 4. Germline assignment: CDR1 SEHNR and CDR2 FQNEAQ (reference sequence). The CDR3 covers 15 residues. The CDR3 here is CASSLGAGGNSPLHF. The DNA for the CDR3 is TGTGCCAGCAGCTTAGGGGCAGGGGGGAATTCACCCCTCCACTTT.

This clone was counted a few times. J is TRBJ2-2 and V is TRBV19; D is undetermined. The V end was cut by 3 bases, the J end by 2 bases, with 16 bases between. The germline CDR1 and CDR2 sequences are LNHDA and SQIVND (reference sequence). This CDR3 region has 17 residues. In DNA, the CDR3 is TGTGCCAGTAGTATTAGTGCTTACCAATACAACACCGGGGAGCTGTTTTTT. Translating gives CASSISAYQYNTGELFF.

CDR3 bases: TGCGCCAGCAGCTTCCGGAGTCTCGGGGATGGCTACACCTTC. Amino acids: CASSFRSLGDGYTF. V usage is TRBV5-1 and J usage is TRBJ1-2; D is ambiguous. Germline V gene lookup returns CDR1 SGHRS and CDR2 YFSETQ. Trimming removed 2 bases at V and 6 bases at J, with 14 bases between. The CDR3 contains 14 residues.

The J gene is TRBJ1-1, the V gene TRBV5-1, with 7 bases lining up with TRBD1. The germline gives CDR1 SGHRS, CDR2 YFSETQ. This CDR3 is 11 amino acids long. The V gene end was trimmed by 3 bases and the J gene end by 11 bases; junction bases not matched to a gene: 4. The chain's CDR3 is CASSSTGAAFF. DNA for the CDR3: TGCGCCAGCAGCTCTACAGGGGCGGCTTTCTTT.

This chain links TRBV7-6 with TRBJ2-3; 11 bases agree with TRBD1. CDR1 SGHVS and CDR2 FNYEAQ come from the germline V gene. Unmatched junction bases numbered 6, after V lost 1 base and J lost 0 bases. The CDR3 length is 18 residues. CDR3 coding DNA: TGTGCCAGCAGCTTAGGCCGGGACAGGGGGATTAGCACAGATACGCAGTATTTT. It is translated as CASSLGRDRGISTDTQYF.

The chain links TRBV7-3 to TRBJ2-3, with unresolved D. The CDR3 extends over 17 amino acids. Germline lookup yields CDR1 SGHTA and CDR2 FQGTGA. Trimming cost V 3 bases and J 2 bases, with 18 bases left between them. The CDR3 coding sequence is TGTGCCAGCAGCTTGGGATCGGTTGAGAACCTCACAGATACGCAGTATTTT. The encoded protein is CASSLGSVENLTDTQYF.

This clone showed up just once. The gene calls are TRBV14 and TRBJ2-3, with 7 bases aligning to TRBD2. This CDR3 spans 16 amino acids. The J segment lost 0 bases and the V segment lost 0 bases, leaving 3 bases of the junction unmatched. Germline V gene data show CDR1 as SGHDN and CDR2 as FVKESK. DNA of the CDR3: TGTGCCAGCAGCCAAGATCTAGCGGCGAGCACAGATACGCAGTATTTT. Its protein is CASSQDLAASTDTQYF. The full variable domain, in which reference TRBV14 and TRBJ2-3 provide the parts outside the CDR3, is EAGVTQFPSHSVIEKGQTVTLRCDPISGHDNLYWYRRVMGKEIKFLLHFVKESKQDESGMPNNRFLAERTGGTYSTLKVQPAELEDSGVYFCASSQDLAASTDTQYFGPGTRLTVL.

The genes are TRBV27 and TRBJ1-1, with TRBD1 as a possible D gene (5 bases). Per germline, CDR1 MNHEY and CDR2 SMNVEV (reference sequence). Trimming shortened V by 3 bases and J by 0 bases, and 8 bases separated the two germline ends. This CDR3 spans 14 amino acids. DNA of the CDR3: TGTGCCAGCAGTTTGACAGTCATGAACACTGAAGCTTTCTTT. Encoded protein: CASSLTVMNTEAFF.

This clone was detected a few times. The chain carries TRBV5-1 and TRBJ2-7; weak D call: TRBD1 (6 bases). CDR3 length equals 14 residues. The germline V gene has CDR1 SGHRS and CDR2 YFSETQ. Trimming removed 0 bases from V and 2 bases from J, with 9 bases in between. This chain's CDR3 is CASSLDRETYEQYF. The CDR3 bases are TGCGCCAGCAGCTTGGACAGGGAGACCTACGAGCAGTACTTC.

The rearrangement uses TRBV7-3 and TRBJ1-4, with 7 bases matching TRBD1. This CDR3 is built from 20 residues. CDR1 and CDR2 (germline): SGHTA, FQGTGA. The J segment lost 0 bases and the V segment lost 2 bases, leaving 15 bases of the junction unmatched. Written as DNA, the CDR3 is TGTGCCAGCAGCTTACCCCGACAGGGACCCGGACAGGCAACTAATGAAAAACTGTTTTTT. Protein sequence: CASSLPRQGPGQATNEKLFF.

This clone appeared a few times. The chain uses TRBV15 and TRBJ2-2, with a weak D call TRBD2 (5 bases). Germline lookup yields CDR1 LNHNV and CDR2 YYDKDF (reference sequence). This CDR3 has 15 amino acids. V lost 5 bases to trimming and J lost 7 bases, with 17 bases between them. CDR3 nucleotide sequence: TGTGCCACCAGCGAGAACCGGCCCCGGGGCGGGGAGCTGTTTTTT. This translates into CATSENRPRGGELFF.

The gene calls are TRBV10-3 and TRBJ2-7, with TRBD2 matching over 8 bases. The V gene end was trimmed by 10 bases and the J gene end by 0 bases; junction bases not matched to a gene: 20. CDR3 size: 18 residues. The germline gives CDR1 ENHRY, CDR2 SYGVKD. The CDR3 spells CATAPPGRGVRSSYEQYF. Written as DNA, the CDR3 is TGTGCCACCGCCCCCCCGGGGCGGGGGGTCCGGAGCTCCTACGAGCAGTACTTC.

In this sample, this clone turned up once. The rearrangement links TRBV6-5 to TRBJ1-1, with TRBD1 as a possible D gene (5 bases). The CDR3 has 15 residues. The germline V and J ends were trimmed by 0 bases and 6 bases, with 14 bases remaining between them. Germline CDR1 reads MNHEY; CDR2 reads SVGAGI. The CDR3, as DNA: TGTGCCAGCAGTTACTCCTCCGGGACGCGTGCTGAAGCTTTCTTT. This translates into CASSYSSGTRAEAFF.

In this sample, this clone turned up a few times. The chain carries TRBV5-1 and TRBJ1-1, with TRBD1 matching over 9 bases. CDR1 is SGHRS, CDR2 YFSETQ, per germline. The CDR3 loop spans 14 amino acids. The V gene end was trimmed by 4 bases and the J gene end by 4 bases; junction bases not matched to a gene: 5. In nucleotides, the CDR3 is TGCGCCAGCAGCACGACAGGGGGTAGCACTGAAGCTTTCTTT. Its translation: CASSTTGGSTEAFF.

This chain joins TRBV20-1 and TRBJ1-1, with D unresolved. Deletions cut 4 bases from V and 0 bases from J, with 3 bases between. The CDR3 extends over 11 amino acids. The germline CDR1 and CDR2 sequences are DFQATT and SNEGSKA (reference sequence). The CDR3 sequence is CSAILNTEAFF. CDR3 coding DNA: TGCAGTGCTATCCTGAACACTGAAGCTTTCTTT.

The genes are TRBV29-1 and TRBJ2-7; maybe TRBD1 (6 bases). Looked up from germline, CDR1 is SQVTM and CDR2 is ANQGSEA. V was trimmed by 3 bases and J by 5 bases, leaving 8 bases between them. The CDR3 has 11 amino acids. CDR3 protein: CSVDGTNEQYF. The CDR3 nucleotides are TGCAGCGTTGACGGGACAAACGAGCAGTACTTC.